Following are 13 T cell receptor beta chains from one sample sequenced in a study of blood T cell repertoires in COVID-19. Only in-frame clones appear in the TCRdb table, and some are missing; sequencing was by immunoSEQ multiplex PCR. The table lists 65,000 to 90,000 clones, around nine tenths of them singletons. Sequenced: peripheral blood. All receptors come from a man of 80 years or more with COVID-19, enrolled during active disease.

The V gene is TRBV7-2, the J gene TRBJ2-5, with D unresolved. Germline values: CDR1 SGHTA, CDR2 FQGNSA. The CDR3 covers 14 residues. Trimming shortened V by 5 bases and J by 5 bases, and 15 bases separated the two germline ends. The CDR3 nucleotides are TGTGCCAGCAGCCCAAGACTGCTCCTCGAGACCCAGTACTTC. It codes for CASSPRLLLETQYF.

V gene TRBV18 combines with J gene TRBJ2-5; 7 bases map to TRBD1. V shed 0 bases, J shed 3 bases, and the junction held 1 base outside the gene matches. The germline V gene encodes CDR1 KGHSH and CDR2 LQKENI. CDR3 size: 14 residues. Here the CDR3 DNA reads TGTGCCAGCTCACCACCTGGACAGGAAGAGACCCAGTACTTC. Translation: CASSPPGQEETQYF. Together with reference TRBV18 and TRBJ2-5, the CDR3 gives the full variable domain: NAGVMQNPRHLVRRRGQEARLRCSPMKGHSHVYWYRQLPEEGLKFMVYLQKENIIDESGMPKERFSAEFPKEGPSILRIQQVVRGDSAAYFCASSPPGQEETQYFGPGTRLLVL.

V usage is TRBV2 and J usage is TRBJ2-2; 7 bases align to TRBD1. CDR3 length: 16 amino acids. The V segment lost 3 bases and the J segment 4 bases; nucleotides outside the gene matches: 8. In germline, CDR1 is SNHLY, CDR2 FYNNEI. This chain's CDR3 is CASSERTGPGTGELFF. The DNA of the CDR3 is TGTGCCAGCAGTGAGAGGACAGGTCCGGGCACCGGGGAGCTGTTTTTT.

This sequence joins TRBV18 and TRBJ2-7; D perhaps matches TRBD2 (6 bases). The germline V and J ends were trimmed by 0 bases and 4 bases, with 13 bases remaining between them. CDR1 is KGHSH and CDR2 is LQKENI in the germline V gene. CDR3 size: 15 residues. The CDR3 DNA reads TGTGCCAGCTCACCACCGGGGGGAGATAGGTACGAGCAGTACTTC. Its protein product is CASSPPGGDRYEQYF.

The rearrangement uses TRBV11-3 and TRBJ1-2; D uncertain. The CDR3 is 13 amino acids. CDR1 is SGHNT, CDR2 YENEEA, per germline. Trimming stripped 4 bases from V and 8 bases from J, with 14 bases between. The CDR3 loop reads CASSSPGLGGYTF. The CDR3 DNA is TGTGCCAGCAGCTCTCCCGGGTTAGGCGGCTACACCTTC.

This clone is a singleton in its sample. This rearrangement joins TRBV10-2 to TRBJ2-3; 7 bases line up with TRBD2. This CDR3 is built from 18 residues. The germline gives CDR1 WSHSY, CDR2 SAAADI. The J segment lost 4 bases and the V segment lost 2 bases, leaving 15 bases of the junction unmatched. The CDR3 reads CASSEGGGIRVEADTQYF. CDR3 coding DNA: TGCGCCAGCAGTGAGGGGGGAGGGATCAGGGTAGAGGCAGATACGCAGTATTTT.

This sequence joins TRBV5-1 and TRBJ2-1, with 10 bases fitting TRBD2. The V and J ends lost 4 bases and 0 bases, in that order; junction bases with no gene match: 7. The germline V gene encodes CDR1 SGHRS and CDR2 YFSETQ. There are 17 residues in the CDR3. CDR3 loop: CASSTDLAGASYNEQFF. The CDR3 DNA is TGCGCCAGCAGCACAGATCTAGCGGGAGCCTCCTACAATGAGCAGTTCTTC.

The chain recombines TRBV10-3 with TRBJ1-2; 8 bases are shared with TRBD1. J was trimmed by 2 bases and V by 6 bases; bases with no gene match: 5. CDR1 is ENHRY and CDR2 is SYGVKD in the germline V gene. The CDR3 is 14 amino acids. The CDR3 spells CAIRTGEKNYGYTF. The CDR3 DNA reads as TGTGCCATCAGGACAGGGGAAAAAAACTATGGCTACACCTTC.

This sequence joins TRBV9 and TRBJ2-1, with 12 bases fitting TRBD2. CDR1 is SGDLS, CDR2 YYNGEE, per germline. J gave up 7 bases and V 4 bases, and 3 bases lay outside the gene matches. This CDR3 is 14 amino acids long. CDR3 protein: CASSSLAGGNEQFF. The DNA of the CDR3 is TGTGCCAGCAGCTCTCTAGCGGGGGGGAATGAGCAGTTCTTC.

CDR3: CASSYYGQGGTDTQYF. The CDR3, as DNA: TGTGCCAGCAGTTACTACGGACAGGGTGGGACAGATACGCAGTATTTT. This chain joins TRBV6-5 and TRBJ2-3, with 8 bases aligning to TRBD1. CDR1 MNHEY and CDR2 SVGAGI come from the germline V gene. The CDR3 covers 16 residues. Trimming at V came to 1 base and at J to 3 bases, leaving 6 bases not matched to a gene.

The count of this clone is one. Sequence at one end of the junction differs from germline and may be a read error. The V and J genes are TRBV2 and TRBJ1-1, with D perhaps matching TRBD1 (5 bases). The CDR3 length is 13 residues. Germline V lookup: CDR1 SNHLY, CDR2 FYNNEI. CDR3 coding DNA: TGTGCCGGCAGTCGCCAGGGGAACACTGAAGCTTTCTTT. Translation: CAGSRQGNTEAFF.

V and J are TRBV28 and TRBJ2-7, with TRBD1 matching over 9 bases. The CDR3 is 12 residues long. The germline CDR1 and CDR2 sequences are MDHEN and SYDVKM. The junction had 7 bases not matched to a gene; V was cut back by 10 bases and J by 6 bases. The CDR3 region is CATELTGGEQYF. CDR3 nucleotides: TGTGCCACCGAATTGACAGGGGGCGAGCAGTACTTC.

The CDR3 region has the DNA TGTGCCAGCAGCCCAACGGCTGGGGCCAACGTCCTGACTTTC. This codes for CASSPTAGANVLTF. The chain couples TRBV7-2 to TRBJ2-6; D not resolved. CDR1 is SGHTA and CDR2 is FQGNSA in the germline V gene. The V and J ends lost 5 bases and 2 bases respectively, with 7 bases between them. The CDR3 spans 14 residues.